This TCR beta chain was sequenced for a study of blood T cell repertoires in COVID-19. As for the study in general: Italy, Spain and the United States were the sources of the convalescent and acute COVID-19 samples.

Across roughly 25 US areas, participants ranged in age from roughly 18 to 95 years. Donors in Cohort 3 who had recovered were those with two negative PCRs, healthcare professional clearance, or resolution of their symptoms. With V trimmed by 1 base and J by 5 bases, 10 bases remained unmatched. The germline V gene encodes CDR1 GTSNPN and CDR2 SVGIG (reference sequence). The CDR3 contains 15 residues. In the source study's methods: Quantification of nucleated cells was approximated via reference gene primer amplification. Produced via immunoSEQ multiplex PCR; TCRdb's table is partial and in-frame only. V and J calls plus clone size are reproduced from that table; the DNA served to infer D and trimming. The sample includes around 140,000 clones, around four fifths of them seen just once. This clone was detected only a few times.

This sequence originates from a woman aged 45-60 years who had recovered from COVID-19. The material sequenced was PBMCs or T cells enriched from blood (not recorded which). The chain employs TRBV30 and TRBJ2-5; TRBD2 aligns across 7 bases. CDR3 amino acids: CAWSGWGREGETQYF. The CDR3 DNA reads TGTGCCTGGAGTGGATGGGGAAGGGAGGGGGAGACCCAGTACTTC. Combining the CDR3 with reference TRBV30 and TRBJ2-5 gives the whole variable domain SQTIHQWPATLVQPVGSPLSLECTVEGTSNPNLYWYRQAAGRGLQLLFYSVGIGQISSEVPQNLSASRPQDRQFILSSKKLLLSDSGFYLCAWSGWGREGETQYFGPGTRLLVL.